This T cell receptor (beta chain) was identified during a study of CD8 T cells in Susac syndrome. There are 13 residues in the CDR3. Looked up from germline, CDR1 is LGHNA and CDR2 is YSLEER. The V end lost 0 bases, the J end lost 6 bases, and 8 bases lay between the germline ends. Reverse transcription used about 0.45 to 1 ug RNA and random hexamers. TCRdb passed the immunoSEQ multiplex PCR reads through MiXCR, listing each CDR3 protein once. The sample records 330,000 or so distinct CDR3 sequences, approximately 85% being singletons. The study sequenced TCR beta in blood CD8+ and CD4+ T cells. The sequence was collected from a human donor with multiple sclerosis. Sequencing was performed on CD8+ T cells from PBMCs. J is TRBJ1-1 and V is TRBV4-3; D is unclear. This CDR3 reads CASSQEAESEAFF. The CDR3 DNA sequence: TGCGCCAGCAGCCAAGAGGCAGAGTCTGAAGCTTTCTTT.